The present entry profiles one TCR beta chain with its context. This sequence may be a read error, since a much larger clone differs from it by one base. This entry belongs to a study of molecular identifiers for immune sequencing clone quantification. MiXCR was run by TCRdb on the PCR reads, yielding one entry per CDR3 protein. The sample holds about 510,000 distinct CDR3 sequences, 25% seen once. The germline V gene encodes CDR1 SGHVS and CDR2 FNYEAQ. J lost 8 bases, V lost 2 bases, and 8 bases had no gene match. This CDR3 spans 16 amino acids. The sequenced material came from naive CD8+ T cells from blood, with Jurkat cell RNA spiked in. Specified subset: FACS-sorted CD8+CD4-CCR7+CD45RA+ naive T cells. The receptor was isolated from a human donor in good health. Some libraries in this study had Jurkat cell RNA spiked in. The V call is TRBV7-6, the J call TRBJ2-3, with 12 bases aligning to TRBD2. CDR3 sequence (DNA): TGTGCCAGCAGCTTATCGTCTAGCGGGAGGGCCGTTACGCAGTATTTT. Residues: CASSLSSSGRAVTQYF.